A single sample is the source of the 32 T cell receptor beta chains below, sequenced in a study of T cells in Graves' hyperthyroidism and ophthalmopathy. Using RNA transcripts as the source, TCR beta CDR3 regions were amplified. First-round RT-PCR with HTBI primers amplified the TCR CDR3 region. TCRdb processed the multiplex PCR reads anew with MiXCR; each CDR3 protein has one entry. The profile shows about 400,000 distinct CDR3 sequences, about 15% of them singletons. Source material: blood. The source of these receptors is a man younger than 30 with Graves' ophthalmopathy.

This clonotype was seen more than once but under ten times. The chain employs TRBV9 and TRBJ2-3; 10 bases are shared with TRBD2. The CDR3 sequence is 16 residues long. Germline V gene lookup returns CDR1 SGDLS and CDR2 YYNGEE. The junction had 8 bases not matched to a gene; V was cut back by 0 bases and J by 7 bases. The CDR3 protein is CASSVGEREGLNTQYF. In DNA form, the CDR3 reads TGTGCCAGCAGCGTAGGGGAGCGGGAGGGCCTCAATACGCAGTATTTT.

This clonotype was found many times. J is TRBJ2-1 and V is TRBV11-1; D possibly corresponds to TRBD2 (5 bases). The germline V gene encodes CDR1 SGHAT and CDR2 FQDESV (reference sequence). V lost 5 bases and J 4 bases, leaving 12 bases between the germline ends. The CDR3 is made up of 14 amino acids. The CDR3 bases are TGTGCCAGCAGCGTGGCTAGCAGTTACAATGAGCAGTTCTTC. Residues: CASSVASSYNEQFF.

This clonotype showed up just a few times. The V call is TRBV11-2, the J call TRBJ1-5, with D perhaps TRBD1 (6 bases). CDR3 length: 17 residues. Germline V gene data show CDR1 as SGHAT and CDR2 as FQNNGV. V was pared by 5 bases and J by 2 bases, with 19 bases between. Here the CDR3 reads CASSPSMGGGRNQPQHF. The CDR3 region has the DNA TGTGCCAGCAGCCCCAGTATGGGGGGCGGACGCAATCAGCCCCAGCATTTT.

This clonotype was observed at least ten times. The V gene is TRBV15, the J gene TRBJ1-1; 10 nucleotides match TRBD1. Losses at the gene ends were 9 bases for V and 6 bases for J; bases not matched to a gene: 7. The CDR3 loop spans 13 amino acids. Germline CDR1 and CDR2: LNHNV and YYDKDF (reference sequence). In DNA form, the CDR3 reads TGTGCCACTGGACAGGGGGTGGTGTCTGAAGCTTTCTTT. Its translation is CATGQGVVSEAFF.

There are a few counts of this clonotype. The J gene is TRBJ2-7, the V gene TRBV27; D gene unclear. This CDR3 spans 14 amino acids. Trimming left V 0 bases short and J 7 bases short, with 13 bases between. Germline V CDR1 and CDR2: MNHEY, SMNVEV (reference sequence). The chain's CDR3 is CASSLSGRSREQYF. The CDR3 bases are TGTGCCAGCAGTTTATCTGGTCGATCGAGAGAGCAGTACTTC.

This clonotype was seen many times. The DNA for the CDR3 is TGTGCCAGCGGCCCGACAACCACTAATGAAAAACTGTTTTTT. Translated: CASGPTTTNEKLFF. The chain combines TRBV2 with TRBJ1-4; D unresolved. The V end lost 8 bases, the J end lost 2 bases, and 12 bases lay between the germline ends. The CDR3 has 14 residues. CDR1 SNHLY and CDR2 FYNNEI come from the germline V gene.

The chain employs TRBV4-1 and TRBJ2-1, with 8 bases lining up with TRBD2. The length of the CDR3 is 14 residues. V dropped 3 bases and J dropped 5; count of bases not matched to a gene: 3. From germline, CDR1 is MGHRA and CDR2 YSYEKL. The CDR3 nucleotides read TGCGCCAGCAGCCAGGTAGCGGGGAACAATGAGCAGTTCTTC. Residues: CASSQVAGNNEQFF.

This clonotype turned up a few times. V usage is TRBV9 and J usage is TRBJ2-1, with 8 positions matching TRBD2. From germline, CDR1 is SGDLS and CDR2 YYNGEE. CDR3 size: 16 residues. Losses at the gene ends were 4 bases for V and 4 bases for J; bases not matched to a gene: 10. For the CDR3, the DNA is TGTGCCAGCAGCCAGACTAGCGAGGGGCCTTACAATGAGCAGTTCTTC. Its protein is CASSQTSEGPYNEQFF.

This clonotype came up many times. The chain is built from TRBV7-8 and TRBJ2-3, with D unclear. Trimming removed 1 base at V and 2 bases at J, with 10 bases between. Germline-derived CDR1 and CDR2 are SGHVS and FQNEAQ. The CDR3 runs to 15 residues. The CDR3 coding sequence is TGTGCCAGCAGCTTAGGAGGCGGATACACAGATACGCAGTATTTT. Residues: CASSLGGGYTDTQYF.

This clonotype has a count of ten or more. The chain carries TRBV7-9 and TRBJ2-5; 7 bases match TRBD1. With 4 bases clipped from V and 2 bases from J, the junction kept 7 bases outside the gene matches. CDR1 is SEHNR and CDR2 is FQNEAQ in the germline V gene (reference sequence). There are 15 residues in the CDR3. In DNA, the CDR3 is TGTGCCAGCAGCTCCTGGACAGGTCTACAAGAGACCCAGTACTTC. Protein: CASSSWTGLQETQYF.

The table lists this clonotype with many counts. The V gene is TRBV5-1, the J gene TRBJ2-1; 7 nucleotides agree with TRBD2. The V gene end was trimmed by 3 bases and the J gene end by 10 bases; junction bases not matched to a gene: 16. This CDR3 is built from 16 residues. Germline V gene data show CDR1 as SGHRS and CDR2 as YFSETQ. CDR3 in DNA: TGCGCCAGCAGCTGGCCCCGGGGCGGGAGACGTAGAGAGCAGTTCTTC. Translation: CASSWPRGGRRREQFF.

Only a few counts were recorded for this clonotype. V usage is TRBV7-6 and J usage is TRBJ1-2, with a weak D call TRBD1 (5 bases). Trimming took off 4 bases at V and 3 bases at J, with 12 bases between the two ends. CDR1 is SGHVS, CDR2 FNYEAQ, per germline. The CDR3 has 14 amino acids. CDR3 region: CASSSGLSYYGYTF. CDR3 DNA: TGTGCCAGCAGCTCGGGACTTTCGTACTATGGCTACACCTTC.

This clonotype was counted many times. V gene TRBV6-1 combines with J gene TRBJ2-7, with D uncertain. Germline V gene sequence: CDR1 MNHNS, CDR2 SASEGT. CDR3 length: 15 amino acids. V lost 6 bases and J 0 bases, leaving 15 bases between the germline ends. The CDR3 here is CASSSIQTGSYEQYF. For the CDR3, the DNA is TGTGCCAGCAGCTCAATCCAAACCGGCTCCTACGAGCAGTACTTC.

In this sample, this clonotype turned up many times. The V call is TRBV27, the J call TRBJ1-2, with a tentative D call TRBD1 (6 bases). Looked up from germline, CDR1 is MNHEY and CDR2 is SMNVEV (reference sequence). The CDR3 consists of 16 residues. The V gene lost 5 bases and the J gene lost 3 bases, with 19 bases spanning the gap. The CDR3 region has the DNA TGTGCCAGCAGTGAGGGCCAATCGAGGGGGGACTATGGCTACACCTTC. As protein: CASSEGQSRGDYGYTF.

The rearrangement joins TRBV6-1 to TRBJ2-6, with D possibly being TRBD2 (6 bases). The germline gives CDR1 MNHNS, CDR2 SASEGT. Trimming cost V 4 bases and J 2 bases, with 9 bases left between them. This CDR3 is 15 amino acids long. In nucleotides, the CDR3 is TGTGCCAGCAGTGGTGGCGGGGCTGGGGCCAACGTCCTGACTTTC. Translating it yields CASSGGGAGANVLTF.

This chain uses TRBV5-1 with TRBJ1-2; possible D gene TRBD1, 5 bases. V lost 4 bases and J lost 7, with 11 bases in between. The germline CDR1 and CDR2 sequences are SGHRS and YFSETQ. CDR3 length: 12 residues. CDR3 in DNA: TGCGCCAGCAGCAATCCACAGGCTGGCTACACCTTC. Amino acids: CASSNPQAGYTF.

This clonotype has a count of ten or more. The chain carries TRBV5-1 and TRBJ1-1; 7 nucleotides line up with TRBD1. Looked up from germline, CDR1 is SGHRS and CDR2 is YFSETQ. The CDR3 runs to 17 residues. The V and J ends lost 0 bases and 1 base, in that order; junction bases with no gene match: 9. The chain's CDR3 is CASSLVPRTGGNTEAFF. The CDR3, as DNA: TGCGCCAGCAGCTTGGTTCCCCGGACAGGAGGGAACACTGAAGCTTTCTTT.

This clonotype came up many times. The V gene is TRBV13, the J gene TRBJ2-7, with D possibly matching TRBD1 (5 bases). The V end was cut by 2 bases, the J end by 5 bases, with 13 bases between. The CDR3 is made up of 14 amino acids. CDR1 and CDR2 from the germline V gene are PRHDT and FYEKMQ (reference sequence). The CDR3 DNA sequence: TGTGCCAGCAGCTTATCCCCCAGGGTCCACGAGCAGTACTTC. This sequence encodes CASSLSPRVHEQYF.

The chain employs TRBV27 and TRBJ1-1; the D gene is possibly TRBD1 (5 bases). Germline V gene sequence: CDR1 MNHEY, CDR2 SMNVEV (reference sequence). Trimming pared 2 bases from V and 6 bases from J, leaving 19 bases between. This CDR3 has 16 amino acids. The DNA for the CDR3 is TGTGCCAGCAGTTTAGCGGGACGGTTAAGACGCGCTGAAGCTTTCTTT. It yields the protein CASSLAGRLRRAEAFF.

This clonotype was seen only a few times. V and J are TRBV5-1 and TRBJ1-1; possible D gene TRBD1, 6 bases. The CDR3 is 14 residues long. Germline CDR1 reads SGHRS; CDR2 reads YFSETQ. V shed 0 bases and J shed 8 bases, with 14 bases lying between them. The CDR3 sequence is CASSLDWGAGEAFF. CDR3 nucleotides: TGCGCCAGCAGCTTGGATTGGGGGGCGGGAGAAGCTTTCTTT.

This clonotype was seen more than once but under ten times. The chain joins TRBV7-3 to TRBJ1-1; D uncertain. The CDR3 spans 16 residues. V lost 1 base and J lost 4, with 16 bases in between. Germline CDR1 SGHTA, CDR2 FQGTGA. CDR3 sequence: CASSLNPQYSRTEAFF. In nucleotides, the CDR3 is TGTGCCAGCAGCTTAAATCCCCAATACTCCCGCACTGAAGCTTTCTTT. Full variable domain (missing parts from reference TRBV7-3 and TRBJ1-1): GAGVSQTPSNKVTEKGKYVELRCDPISGHTALYWYRQSLGQGPEFLIYFQGTGAADDSGLPNDRFFAVRPEGSVSTLKIQRTERGDSAVYLCASSLNPQYSRTEAFFGQGTRLTVV.

This clonotype was detected a few times. J is TRBJ1-5 and V is TRBV7-9; no clear D gene. Germline CDR1 reads SEHNR; CDR2 reads FQNEAQ (reference sequence). The CDR3 extends over 15 amino acids. V was cut by 5 bases and J by 3 bases, with 14 bases left in between. As DNA, the CDR3 is TGTGCCAGCAGCAGTGCCCTCGAACCCAATCAGCCCCAGCATTTT. Protein: CASSSALEPNQPQHF. Drawing the rest from reference TRBV7-9 and TRBJ1-5, the complete variable domain is DTGVSQNPRHKITKRGQNVTFRCDPISEHNRLYWYRQTLGQGPEFLTYFQNEAQLEKSRLLSDRFSAERPKGSFSTLEIQRTEQGDSAMYLCASSSALEPNQPQHFGDGTRLSIL.

This clonotype was picked up many times. V is TRBV7-9 and J is TRBJ2-3; no clear D. Germline V gene sequence: CDR1 SEHNR, CDR2 FQNEAQ (reference sequence). V was cut by 5 bases and J by 6 bases, with 18 bases left in between. The CDR3 consists of 15 residues. CDR3 coding DNA: TGTGCCAGCAGCCCAGCTCTAGGTCGCCACGATACGCAGTATTTT. Translating gives CASSPALGRHDTQYF.

In its sample, this clonotype was seen a few times. The chain has TRBV27 and TRBJ2-1; 15 bases are shared with TRBD2. This CDR3 has 14 residues. Trimming removed 10 bases from V and 10 bases from J; junction bases left unmatched: 8. The V gene's germline CDR1 is MNHEY and CDR2 SMNVEV (reference sequence). This chain's CDR3 is CATSGLAGGEEQFF. CDR3 bases: TGTGCCACTAGCGGACTAGCGGGGGGGGAGGAGCAGTTCTTC.

This clonotype came up a few times. The V gene is TRBV5-1, the J gene TRBJ2-7, with 7 bases that match TRBD1. The CDR3 spans 18 residues. Germline CDR1 reads SGHRS; CDR2 reads YFSETQ. V gave up 0 bases and J gave up 0 bases; unmatched junction bases: 12. The CDR3 loop reads CASSLGPSGTATSYEQYF. The DNA for the CDR3 is TGCGCCAGCAGCTTGGGGCCGTCCGGGACAGCCACCTCCTACGAGCAGTACTTC.

This clonotype has at least ten counts. The CDR3 loop is CASSLATRGTNGYTF. Written as DNA, the CDR3 is TGTGCCAGCAGCTTAGCCACCAGGGGAACCAATGGCTACACCTTC. The genes are TRBV7-6 and TRBJ1-2; D possibly corresponds to TRBD1 (6 bases). The CDR3 runs 15 residues. CDR1 is SGHVS and CDR2 is FNYEAQ in the germline V gene. Between the trimmed V and J ends, which lost 0 bases and 6 bases, there was a span of 14 bases. The full variable domain, with the rest looked up from reference TRBV7-6 and TRBJ1-2, is GAGVSQSPRYKVTKRGQDVALRCDPISGHVSLYWYRQALGQGPEFLTYFNYEAQQDKSGLPNDRFSAERPEGSISTLTIQRTEQRDSAMYRCASSLATRGTNGYTFGSGTRLTVV.

The chain is built from TRBV6-1 and TRBJ2-7, with D perhaps matching TRBD1 or TRBD2 (5 bases each). V lost 1 base and J lost 9, with 10 bases in between. CDR3 length equals 12 residues. Germline V gene lookup returns CDR1 MNHNS and CDR2 SASEGT. DNA for the CDR3: TGTGCCAGCAGTGAAGGGGACCTCAGGCAGTACTTC. Translation gives CASSEGDLRQYF.

This clonotype was seen many times. This CDR3 is CASSIAASLNTEAFF. The CDR3 coding sequence is TGTGCCAGTAGTATCGCCGCAAGTCTCAACACTGAAGCTTTCTTT. The V and J genes are TRBV19 and TRBJ1-1; D is uncertain. V was pared by 3 bases and J by 2 bases, with 13 bases between. CDR3 length: 15 amino acids. Germline assignment: CDR1 LNHDA and CDR2 SQIVND (reference sequence).

The rearrangement joins TRBV12-5 to TRBJ1-2; D is perhaps TRBD1 (5 bases). Trimming removed 5 bases at V and 6 bases at J, with 13 bases between. CDR1 is LGHNT and CDR2 is FRNRAP in the germline V gene. There are 13 residues in the CDR3. CDR3: CASGPRLGDGYTF. The CDR3 region has the DNA TGTGCTAGTGGTCCCCGGCTGGGGGATGGCTACACCTTC.

This clonotype was seen more than once but under ten times. This rearrangement joins TRBV2 to TRBJ1-2, with TRBD1 matching 8 bases. The CDR3 has 13 residues. Unmatched junction bases numbered 5, after V lost 7 bases and J lost 4 bases. Germline loops: CDR1 SNHLY, CDR2 FYNNEI. The CDR3 loop is CASTEQGVYGYTF. The CDR3 DNA follows: TGTGCCAGCACGGAACAGGGGGTCTATGGCTACACCTTC.

As concerns this clonotype: A read error may explain this, as a much larger clone is one base away. The chain combines TRBV30 with TRBJ1-5, with a possible D match to TRBD1 (5 bases). CDR3 length: 14 residues. Germline V gene data show CDR1 as GTSNPN and CDR2 as SVGIG (reference sequence). Trimming left V 4 bases short and J 1 base short, with 11 bases between. CDR3 region: CAWNGGFSNQPQHF. The CDR3, as DNA: TGTGCCTGGAACGGGGGTTTCAGCAATCAGCCCCAGCATTTT.

This clonotype was seen at least ten times. The chain employs TRBV10-3 and TRBJ2-7; tentatively, D is TRBD1 (6 bases). The CDR3 is 15 residues long. V lost 0 bases, J lost 0 bases, and 9 bases lay in between. Per the germline V gene, CDR1 is ENHRY and CDR2 is SYGVKD. This CDR3 is CAISESGAGSYEQYF. The CDR3 nucleotides read TGTGCCATCAGTGAGTCGGGGGCGGGCTCCTACGAGCAGTACTTC.